This T cell receptor beta chain came from a study of CD8 T cells in Susac syndrome. This CDR3 comprises 11 residues. Germline CDR1 reads SQVTM; CDR2 reads ANQGSEA. V lost 6 bases and J lost 9, with 14 bases in between. Random-hexamer reverse transcription was applied to roughly 0.5 to 1 ug RNA. TCRdb analysed the immunoSEQ multiplex PCR reads with MiXCR anew, one entry per CDR3 protein. The table lists about 150,000 distinct CDR3 sequences, about 94% of them singletons, with 0.21% in the top ten. Specimen: CD8+ T cells from PBMCs. This chain uses TRBV29-1 with TRBJ1-1; D possibly corresponds to TRBD1 (6 bases). The origin of this receptor is a human donor with multiple sclerosis. This CDR3 is CSVPLTGQAFF. As DNA, the CDR3 is TGCAGCGTGCCCCTGACAGGACAAGCTTTCTTT.